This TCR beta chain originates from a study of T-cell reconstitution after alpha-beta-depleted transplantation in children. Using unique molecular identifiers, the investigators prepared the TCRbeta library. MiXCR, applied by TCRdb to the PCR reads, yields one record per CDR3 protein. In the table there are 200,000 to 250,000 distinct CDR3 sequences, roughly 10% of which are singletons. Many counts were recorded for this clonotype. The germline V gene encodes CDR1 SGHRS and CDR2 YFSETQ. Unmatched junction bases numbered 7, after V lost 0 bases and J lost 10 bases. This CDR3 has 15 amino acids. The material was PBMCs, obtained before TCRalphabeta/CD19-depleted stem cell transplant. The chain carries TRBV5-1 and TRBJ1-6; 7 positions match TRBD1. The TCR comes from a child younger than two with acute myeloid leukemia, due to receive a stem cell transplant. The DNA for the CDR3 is TGCGCCAGCAGCTTGGGGGACAGTCCGGGATCACCCCTCCACTTT. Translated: CASSLGDSPGSPLHF. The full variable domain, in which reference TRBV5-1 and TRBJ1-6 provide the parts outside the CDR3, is KAGVTQTPRYLIKTRGQQVTLSCSPISGHRSVSWYQQTPGQGLQFLFEYFSETQRNKGNFPGRFSGRQFSNSRSEMNVSTLELGDSALYLCASSLGDSPGSPLHFGNGTRLTVT.